Listed below are T cell receptor beta chains from one sample, sequenced in a study of blood T cell repertoires in COVID-19. Assay used: immunoSEQ multiplex PCR; TCRdb lists only in-frame clones, some missing. The table shows 300,000 to 350,000 clones, with about 86% occurring only once. The sequencing sample was made of PBMCs or T cells enriched from blood (not recorded which). These receptors all come from a woman aged 40-49 years with acute COVID-19. The CDR3 runs from the conserved cysteine through the conserved F or W. Fields, in order: J gene, clone size, D gene, V gene, CDR3 DNA, CDR3 protein. A D gene is named only where the DNA matches it firmly. Some rows have no size entry. The others give once, few or many, or a class for an expanded clone.

j_gene: TRBJ1-4
abundance: NA
d_gene: TRBD1
v_gene: TRBV5-1
CDR3nt: TGCGCCAGCAGCCAAGACAGGGAAGGGGAAAAACTGTTTTTT
CDR3aa: CASSQDREGEKLFF

j_gene: TRBJ2-5
abundance: NA
d_gene: TRBD2
v_gene: TRBV29-1
CDR3nt: TGCAGCGTTGATGCCGGGGGGGTCGGCGAGACCCAGTACTTC
CDR3aa: CSVDAGGVGETQYF

j_gene: TRBJ2-2
abundance: NA
d_gene: TRBD2
v_gene: TRBV11-3
CDR3nt: TGTGCCAGCAGCTTGGGACTAGCGGGGGGGATGGACACCGGGGAGCTGTTTTTT
CDR3aa: CASSLGLAGGMDTGELFF

j_gene: TRBJ2-7
abundance: NA
d_gene: NA
v_gene: TRBV21-1
CDR3nt: NA
CDR3aa: CASSKVGQGTEQYF

j_gene: TRBJ2-3
abundance: few
d_gene: TRBD1
v_gene: TRBV2
CDR3nt: TGTGCCAGCAGAGCCGGGACAGGGGTGGCAGATACGCAGTATTTT
CDR3aa: CASRAGTGVADTQYF

j_gene: TRBJ1-4
abundance: NA
d_gene: NA
v_gene: TRBV5-1
CDR3nt: TGCGCCAGCAGCCCTGGGGGGGGGACAACTAATGAAAAACTGTTTTTT
CDR3aa: CASSPGGGTTNEKLFF

j_gene: TRBJ1-1
abundance: NA
d_gene: NA
v_gene: TRBV19
CDR3nt: TGTGCCAGTAGTATGATAAAGACATTCATGAACACTGAAGCTTTCTTT
CDR3aa: CASSMIKTFMNTEAFF

j_gene: TRBJ1-4
abundance: NA
d_gene: NA
v_gene: TRBV29-1
CDR3nt: TGCAGCGCATCAGAACACAATGAAAAACTGTTTTTT
CDR3aa: CSASEHNEKLFF

j_gene: TRBJ1-3
abundance: NA
d_gene: TRBD1
v_gene: TRBV6-2/TRBV6-3
CDR3nt: TGTGCCAGCAGTTACCTAGACAGGGGGCAAAAGGGCGTAGGAAACACCATATATTTT
CDR3aa: CASSYLDRGQKGVGNTIYF

j_gene: TRBJ1-3
abundance: NA
d_gene: TRBD1
v_gene: TRBV9
CDR3nt: TGTGCCAGCAGCCCGCGATCCACAGGGGGGGGAAACACCATATATTTT
CDR3aa: CASSPRSTGGGNTIYF

j_gene: TRBJ1-1
abundance: few
d_gene: TRBD1
v_gene: TRBV4-2
CDR3nt: TGTGCCAGCAGCCAAGGAGCCCAGGGGGAAATTGAAGCTTTCTTT
CDR3aa: CASSQGAQGEIEAFF

j_gene: TRBJ1-2
abundance: once
d_gene: NA
v_gene: TRBV7-8
CDR3nt: TGTGCCAGCAGCTCAGGGGCCGGGGACTATGGCTACACCTTC
CDR3aa: CASSSGAGDYGYTF

j_gene: TRBJ1-5
abundance: few
d_gene: NA
v_gene: TRBV10-3
CDR3nt: TGTGCCATCAGTGAGGCAGGGCCACCTTATAGCAATCAGCCCCAGCATTTT
CDR3aa: CAISEAGPPYSNQPQHF

j_gene: TRBJ2-7
abundance: NA
d_gene: NA
v_gene: TRBV18
CDR3nt: TGTGCCAGCTCACCAAGGCGGTACGAGCAGTACTTC
CDR3aa: CASSPRRYEQYF

j_gene: TRBJ2-7
abundance: few
d_gene: TRBD1
v_gene: TRBV5-8
CDR3nt: TGTGCCAGCAGCCCCCCGGGACAGTTCTACGAGCAGTACTTC
CDR3aa: CASSPPGQFYEQYF